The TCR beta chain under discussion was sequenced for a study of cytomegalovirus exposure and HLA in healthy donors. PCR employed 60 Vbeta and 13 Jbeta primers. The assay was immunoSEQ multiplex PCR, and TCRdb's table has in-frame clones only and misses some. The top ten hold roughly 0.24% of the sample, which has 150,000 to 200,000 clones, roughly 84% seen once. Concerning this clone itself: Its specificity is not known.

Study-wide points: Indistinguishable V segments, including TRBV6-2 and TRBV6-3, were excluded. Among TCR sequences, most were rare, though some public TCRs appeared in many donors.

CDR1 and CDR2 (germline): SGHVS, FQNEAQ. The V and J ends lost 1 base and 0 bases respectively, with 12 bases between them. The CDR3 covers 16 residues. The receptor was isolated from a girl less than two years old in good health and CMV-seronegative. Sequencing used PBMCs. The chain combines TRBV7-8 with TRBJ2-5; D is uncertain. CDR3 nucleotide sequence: TGTGCCAGCAGCTTAGGGGTAGGAGTGTACCAAGAGACCCAGTACTTC. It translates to CASSLGVGVYQETQYF.